This TCR beta chain emerged from a study of T cell changes during pregnancy in multiple sclerosis. Trimming left V 8 bases short and J 2 bases short, with 9 bases between. The germline V gene encodes CDR1 MNHNS and CDR2 SASEGT. The CDR3 has 13 amino acids. Using immunoSEQ multiplex PCR, the repertoire was profiled, and TCRdb retains in-frame clones only, with some absent. The sample consists of tens of thousands of clones, about 88% of them appearing once. The chain links TRBV6-1 to TRBJ2-2; D call uncertain. The sample in question was peripheral blood, obtained in the first trimester of pregnancy. This sequence originates from a female donor in good health, enrolled as a control in a pregnancy study. The CDR3 DNA sequence: TGTGCCAGCTTGAACTTCAACACCGGGGAGCTGTTTTTT. Its translation: CASLNFNTGELFF.